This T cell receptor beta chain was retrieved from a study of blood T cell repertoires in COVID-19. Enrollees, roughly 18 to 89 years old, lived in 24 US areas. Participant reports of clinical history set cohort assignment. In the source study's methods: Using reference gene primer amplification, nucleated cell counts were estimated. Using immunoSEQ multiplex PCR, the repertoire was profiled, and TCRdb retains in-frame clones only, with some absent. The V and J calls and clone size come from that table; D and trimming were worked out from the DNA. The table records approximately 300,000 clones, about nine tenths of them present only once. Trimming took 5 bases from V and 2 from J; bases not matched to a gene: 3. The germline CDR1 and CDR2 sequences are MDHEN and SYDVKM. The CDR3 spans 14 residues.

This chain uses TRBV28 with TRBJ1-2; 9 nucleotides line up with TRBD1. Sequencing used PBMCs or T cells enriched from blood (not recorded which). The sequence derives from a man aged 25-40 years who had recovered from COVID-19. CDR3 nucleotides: TGTGCCAGCAGTGACAGGGGGACAAACTATGGCTACACCTTC. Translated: CASSDRGTNYGYTF.